One and the same sample provided the 32 T cell receptor beta chains below, sequenced in a study of blood T cell repertoires in COVID-19. Sequenced by immunoSEQ multiplex PCR; TCRdb stores in-frame clones only, minus some. The sample lists about 120,000 clones; roughly 79% were seen once. Sequenced sample: peripheral blood. The receptors come from a man aged 65 to 85 with active or convalescent COVID-19.

The chain links TRBV10-2 to TRBJ2-2; D is perhaps TRBD1 (6 bases). V was shortened by 6 bases and J by 6 bases, with 11 bases between the two germline ends. This CDR3 spans 13 amino acids. CDR1 is WSHSY, CDR2 SAAADI, per germline. The CDR3 here is CASRTGLSGELFF. The CDR3 bases are TGCGCCAGCAGAACAGGGTTGTCCGGGGAGCTGTTTTTT.

This rearrangement joins TRBV18 to TRBJ2-3; D remains unclear. This CDR3 is built from 13 residues. V was clipped by 3 bases and J by 6 bases, with 10 bases between them. In germline, CDR1 is KGHSH, CDR2 LQKENI. CDR3 DNA: TGTGCCAGCTCACCGGCCTTTTGGGATACGCAGTATTTT. It translates to CASSPAFWDTQYF.

The J gene is TRBJ2-3, the V gene TRBV19; 8 positions match TRBD2. This CDR3 is built from 15 residues. CDR1 LNHDA and CDR2 SQIVND come from the germline V gene (reference sequence). Trimming cost V 6 bases and J 3 bases; bases outside gene matches: 8. The CDR3 here is CASSPGGPRTDTQYF. The CDR3 DNA reads TGTGCCAGTAGCCCGGGAGGGCCGAGAACAGATACGCAGTATTTT.

The rearrangement uses TRBV9 and TRBJ2-2; 7 bases fit TRBD1. CDR3 length: 16 residues. CDR1 is SGDLS, CDR2 YYNGEE, per germline. The V gene end was trimmed by 2 bases and the J gene end by 4 bases; junction bases not matched to a gene: 8. In DNA form, the CDR3 reads TGTGCCAGCAGCGTCGAGGGGACAGAGCTCACCGGGGAGCTGTTTTTT. Amino acid sequence: CASSVEGTELTGELFF.

The chain links TRBV30 to TRBJ1-1, with a weak D call TRBD1 (5 bases). V shed 0 bases and J shed 4 bases, with 15 bases lying between them. The CDR3 consists of 15 residues. Germline CDR1 and CDR2: GTSNPN and SVGIG (reference sequence). The chain's CDR3 is CAWSVRRGVGTEAFF. The CDR3 DNA reads TGTGCCTGGAGTGTACGGAGGGGAGTGGGCACTGAAGCTTTCTTT.

In DNA, the CDR3 is TGTGCCAGCTCACCAGGAGGTTCGGAGGTGCAGTACTTC. Residues: CASSPGGSEVQYF. The rearrangement joins TRBV18 to TRBJ2-7; a possible D gene is TRBD2 (5 bases). Trimming removed 2 bases at V and 9 bases at J, with 14 bases between. The CDR3 spans 13 residues. Per germline, CDR1 KGHSH and CDR2 LQKENI.

This clone appeared a few times. The rearrangement uses TRBV5-1 and TRBJ2-2; TRBD2 matches at 10 bases. Germline V gives CDR1 SGHRS, CDR2 YFSETQ. J was trimmed by 2 bases and V by 2 bases; bases with no gene match: 9. The CDR3 extends over 18 amino acids. The CDR3 sequence is CASSFWIAGGLNTGELFF. The CDR3 coding sequence is TGCGCCAGCAGCTTTTGGATAGCGGGGGGCCTAAACACCGGGGAGCTGTTTTTT.

The chain uses TRBV21-1 and TRBJ2-7; no check of the table's D call, TRBD2, against the DNA was made. TRBV21-1 is annotated as a pseudogene. This CDR3 is 19 amino acids long. CDR3 loop: CASSKALGGKGTKSYEQYF. The CDR3 nucleotides read TGTGCCAGCAGCAAAGCGCTAGGAGGAAAGGGCACGAAATCCTACGAGCAGTACTTC.

J is TRBJ1-1 and V is TRBV4-2, with 10 bases fitting TRBD1. The junction had 9 bases not matched to a gene; V was cut back by 0 bases and J by 11 bases. The CDR3 runs to 15 residues. Germline CDR1 reads LGHNA; CDR2 reads YNFKEQ. DNA for the CDR3: TGTGCCAGCAGCCAAGAGGCGGGACAGGGGCGTTATGCTTTCTTT. Amino acids: CASSQEAGQGRYAFF.

V and J are TRBV7-3 and TRBJ1-2; D uncertain. V lost 2 bases, J lost 8 bases, and 12 bases lay in between. Germline-derived CDR1 and CDR2 are SGHTA and FQGTGA. This CDR3 spans 13 amino acids. The CDR3 DNA follows: TGTGCCAGCAGCTTAGATCTAGGCCAGGGCTACACCTTC. Amino acids: CASSLDLGQGYTF.

V usage is TRBV25-1 and J usage is TRBJ2-5; TRBD2 matches at 9 bases. The junction had 6 bases not matched to a gene; V was cut back by 2 bases and J by 5 bases. This CDR3 region has 15 residues. Germline CDR1 is MGHDK and CDR2 is SYGVNS. Written as DNA, the CDR3 is TGTGCCAGCAGTGAAGATGGCGGGAGGGCGGAGACCCAGTACTTC. It encodes CASSEDGGRAETQYF. The full variable domain, with the rest looked up from reference TRBV25-1 and TRBJ2-5, is EADIYQTPRYLVIGTGKKITLECSQTMGHDKMYWYQQDPGMELHLIHYSYGVNSTEKGDLSSESTVSRIRTEHFPLTLESARPSHTSQYLCASSEDGGRAETQYFGPGTRLLVL.

The V and J genes are TRBV19 and TRBJ2-2; 8 nucleotides line up with TRBD2. J lost 6 bases, V lost 3 bases, and 12 bases had no gene match. The CDR3 is 17 amino acids. Per germline, CDR1 LNHDA and CDR2 SQIVND (reference sequence). The CDR3 DNA sequence: TGTGCCAGTAGTATCGGGGCCCGGGGGGGCTTTTCCGGGGAGCTGTTTTTT. As protein: CASSIGARGGFSGELFF.

The rearrangement links TRBV15 to TRBJ2-7, with D perhaps TRBD2 (6 bases). V was shortened by 3 bases and J by 3 bases, with 15 bases between the two germline ends. Germline CDR1 is LNHNV and CDR2 is YYDKDF (reference sequence). The CDR3 totals 15 residues. The CDR3 DNA reads TGTGCCACCAGCAGGATTGACAGCGGGTTCTACGAGCAGTACTTC. This encodes CATSRIDSGFYEQYF.

V is TRBV19 and J is TRBJ1-4, with TRBD1 matching 10 bases. V dropped 7 bases and J dropped 3; count of bases not matched to a gene: 11. The germline CDR1 and CDR2 sequences are LNHDA and SQIVND (reference sequence). The CDR3 has 17 residues. The CDR3 is CASNRATGGISNEKLFF. The CDR3 DNA sequence: TGTGCCAGTAACAGAGCGACAGGGGGCATATCTAATGAAAAACTGTTTTTT.

This clone was picked up one time. The chain joins TRBV4-3 to TRBJ2-3, with 11 positions matching TRBD1. Germline CDR1 is LGHNA and CDR2 is YSLEER. V was pared by 4 bases and J by 4 bases, with 4 bases of the junction left unmatched. There are 15 residues in the CDR3. CDR3 coding DNA: TGCGCCAGCAGCCGGGACAGGGGGGGGTCAGATACGCAGTATTTT. It translates to CASSRDRGGSDTQYF.

This rearrangement joins TRBV28 to TRBJ2-5; 8 nucleotides agree with TRBD1. Germline V lookup: CDR1 MDHEN, CDR2 SYDVKM. V lost 6 bases to trimming and J lost 1 base; unmatched junction nucleotides: 1. There are 13 residues in the CDR3. DNA for the CDR3: TGTGCCAGCAGACAGGGGGGCCAAGAGACCCAGTACTTC. This gives the protein CASRQGGQETQYF.

The rearrangement joins TRBV7-9 to TRBJ1-5; weak D call: TRBD1 (5 bases). Germline loops: CDR1 SEHNR, CDR2 FQNEAQ (reference sequence). The ends were cut back, 3 bases at V and 2 bases at J, with 11 bases in the middle. The CDR3 loop spans 15 amino acids. The CDR3 region is CASSFQGSGNQPQHF. The CDR3 DNA follows: TGTGCCAGCAGCTTCCAGGGTTCGGGCAATCAGCCCCAGCATTTT.

This clone came up a few times. The junction does not match germline at one end; this may be a read error. This sequence joins TRBV7-7 and TRBJ2-2, with D possibly matching TRBD2 (6 bases). The CDR3 runs to 15 residues. Germline CDR1 is SSHAT and CDR2 is FNYEAQ (reference sequence). The CDR3 coding sequence is TGTGCTAGCAGCTTATCTTGGGACTCTACCGGGGAGCTGTTTTTT. Protein: CASSLSWDSTGELFF.

The genes are TRBV11-2 and TRBJ1-2, with D tentatively TRBD1 (6 bases). CDR1 and CDR2 from the germline V gene are SGHAT and FQNNGV. V gave up 3 bases and J gave up 8 bases, with 16 bases separating them. CDR3 length equals 14 residues. The CDR3 reads CASSFTGGAYGYTF. CDR3 coding DNA: TGTGCCAGCAGCTTCACGGGGGGCGCATACGGCTACACCTTC.

This chain connects TRBV28 to TRBJ2-5; a possible D gene is TRBD2 (5 bases). The germline V gene has CDR1 MDHEN and CDR2 SYDVKM. The germline V and J ends were trimmed by 3 bases and 4 bases, with 9 bases remaining between them. CDR3 length: 13 residues. CDR3 bases: TGTGCCAGCAGTTTGGGGAGATTAGAGACCCAGTACTTC. This encodes CASSLGRLETQYF.

This rearrangement joins TRBV29-1 to TRBJ2-3; tentatively, D is TRBD1 (5 bases). The germline CDR1 and CDR2 sequences are SQVTM and ANQGSEA. CDR3 size: 12 residues. Trimming removed 4 bases from V and 2 bases from J, with 7 bases in between. CDR3 DNA sequence: TGCAGCGTTGCCAGGGACACAGATACGCAGTATTTT. As protein: CSVARDTDTQYF.

The V and J genes are TRBV19 and TRBJ1-2, with D possibly TRBD1 on 5 matching bases. Trimming pared 3 bases from V and 4 bases from J, leaving 15 bases between. The CDR3 runs to 15 residues. Germline V gene lookup returns CDR1 LNHDA and CDR2 SQIVND (reference sequence). CDR3 in DNA: TGTGCCAGTAGTATCGGTTTTGTAACAGGCTATGGCTACACCTTC. Its protein is CASSIGFVTGYGYTF.

This rearrangement joins TRBV4-2 to TRBJ1-1, with D possibly matching TRBD1 (6 bases). CDR1 is LGHNA, CDR2 YNFKEQ, per germline. Trimming cost V 1 base and J 5 bases, with 8 bases left between them. This CDR3 has 13 amino acids. CDR3 nucleotides: TGTGCCAGCAGCCAAGTAAGGGGGACTGAAGCTTTCTTT. The encoded protein is CASSQVRGTEAFF.

The chain carries TRBV5-1 and TRBJ2-5, with D possibly TRBD2 on 5 matching bases. Germline V gene data show CDR1 as SGHRS and CDR2 as YFSETQ. The V gene lost 0 bases and the J gene lost 2 bases, with 8 bases spanning the gap. The CDR3 is made up of 14 amino acids. The CDR3 DNA sequence: TGCGCCAGCAGCTTGGTGGACTCGCAAGAGACCCAGTACTTC. Its protein product is CASSLVDSQETQYF.

The chain joins TRBV5-1 to TRBJ1-1; 7 bases fit TRBD1. Germline trimming cut 4 bases from V and 3 bases from J; bases unmatched to any gene: 3. The CDR3 spans 13 residues. Per the germline V gene, CDR1 is SGHRS and CDR2 is YFSETQ. The CDR3 region has the DNA TGCGCCAGCAGCACCGACAGGGACACTGAAGCTTTCTTT. Translation: CASSTDRDTEAFF.

V usage is TRBV3-1 (or the pseudogene TRBV3-2) and J usage is TRBJ1-6; 7 bases map to TRBD1. Germline assignment: CDR1 LGHDT and CDR2 YNNKEL (reference sequence). Trimming took 3 bases from V and 6 from J; bases not matched to a gene: 5. This CDR3 region has 15 residues. The CDR3 coding sequence is TGTGCCAGCAGCCAGTGGGACAGCGTTAATTCACCCCTCCACTTT. It codes for CASSQWDSVNSPLHF.

The CDR3 spells CAWSVTGTGYQPQHF. DNA for the CDR3: TGTGCCTGGAGCGTGACAGGGACAGGTTATCAGCCCCAGCATTTT. V is TRBV30 and J is TRBJ1-5, with TRBD1 matching over 8 bases. The CDR3 length is 15 residues. J gave up 5 bases and V 3 bases, and 9 bases lay outside the gene matches. The V gene's germline CDR1 is GTSNPN and CDR2 SVGIG (reference sequence).

The rearrangement joins TRBV19 to TRBJ2-2; 8 positions match TRBD1. Germline loops: CDR1 LNHDA, CDR2 SQIVND (reference sequence). This CDR3 contains 14 residues. Losses at the gene ends were 8 bases for V and 5 bases for J; bases not matched to a gene: 7. The CDR3 loop is CASRQGLLTGELFF. The CDR3 DNA is TGTGCCAGTCGACAGGGGCTCTTGACCGGGGAGCTGTTTTTT.

The CDR3 sequence: CASSYGQLVGKNIQYF. CDR3 DNA sequence: TGTGCCAGCAGTTACGGACAGCTGGTGGGCAAAAACATTCAGTACTTC. This chain joins TRBV6-6 and TRBJ2-4, with a weak D call TRBD1 (6 bases). The CDR3 is 16 amino acids. Trimming removed 2 bases from V and 3 bases from J, with 14 bases in between. CDR1 and CDR2 from the germline V gene are MNHNY and SVGAGI (reference sequence).

This sequence joins TRBV11-3 and TRBJ1-5; 7 bases match TRBD1. Unmatched junction bases numbered 9, after V lost 4 bases and J lost 6 bases. Germline CDR1 is SGHNT and CDR2 is YENEEA. The CDR3 runs to 15 residues. CDR3 DNA sequence: TGTGCCAGCAGCTCTGGGACAGCTGGGGGTCAGCCCCAGCATTTT. Amino acids: CASSSGTAGGQPQHF.

The chain links TRBV15 to TRBJ1-2, with D possibly being TRBD1 (5 bases). The CDR3 spans 16 residues. V lost 0 bases and J lost 5, with 16 bases in between. Germline lookup yields CDR1 LNHNV and CDR2 YYDKDF (reference sequence). The CDR3 DNA reads as TGTGCCACCAGCAGAGATCCCCTTTTGCAGGGTTATGGCTACACCTTC. Translated: CATSRDPLLQGYGYTF.

CDR3 sequence reads: CASSLRGNSYNEQFF. Here the CDR3 DNA reads TGTGCCAGCAGCTTACGGGGGAACTCCTACAATGAGCAGTTCTTC. V gene TRBV7-2 combines with J gene TRBJ2-1; tentative D call: TRBD2 (6 bases). The CDR3 spans 15 residues. From germline, CDR1 is SGHTA and CDR2 FQGNSA. V was clipped by 2 bases and J by 0 bases, with 8 bases between them.